This entry is about one T cell receptor (beta chain). Its antigen is as yet unknown. CDR1 and CDR2 from the germline V gene are SGHNT and YYREEE (reference sequence). Trimming stripped 0 bases from V and 6 bases from J, with 15 bases between. This CDR3 comprises 15 residues. This entry belongs to a study of T cells in Graves' hyperthyroidism and ophthalmopathy. Overall study results and limits: Classification by a 13 V-J model distinguished ophthalmopathy from stable hyperthyroidism.

Amplification of TCR beta CDR3 regions was performed using RNA transcripts as template. RT-PCR in the first round (using the HTBI primer set) targeted the TCR CDR3. TCRdb ran MiXCR on the multiplex PCR reads and lists one entry per CDR3 protein. There are around 250,000 distinct CDR3 sequences in the sample; around 17% occur only once, and 25% to 30% lies in the top ten. The chain joins TRBV5-4 to TRBJ1-2; TRBD1 might be the D (6 bases). Sample: blood. This receptor was identified in a woman aged 18-30 years with Graves' ophthalmopathy. The CDR3 spells CASSLARGGDHGYTF. DNA of the CDR3: TGTGCCAGCAGCTTGGCCCGGGGGGGCGACCATGGCTACACCTTC.